Below, 16 T cell receptor beta chains from the same sample are listed, as sequenced in a study of T cell repertoires in aging, cancer and after chemotherapy. Multiplex touch-down PCR with TRB-A/B primers amplified rearranged V-D-J TRB sequences. TCRdb independently ran MiXCR on the multiplex PCR reads; one entry per CDR3 protein. The sample holds 1,000 to 1,500 distinct CDR3 sequences, roughly 20% seen once. Amplification of TCR beta used genomic DNA extracted from peripheral blood. Source material: blood. These receptors all stem from a human donor with a solid tumor.

V usage is TRBV12-3 or TRBV12-4 and J usage is TRBJ2-3; D is possibly TRBD1 (6 bases). The CDR3 has 15 residues. The V end was cut by 6 bases, the J end by 0 bases, with 13 bases between. In DNA form, the CDR3 reads TGTGCCAGCAGCCGACAGGTTTCTAGCACAGATACGCAGTATTTT. It codes for CASSRQVSSTDTQYF.

This clonotype appeared a few times. The chain has TRBV7-2 and TRBJ1-5; D unclear. This CDR3 has 13 residues. Germline CDR1 and CDR2: SGHTA and FQGNSA. V lost 5 bases and J 5 bases, leaving 10 bases between the germline ends. Here the CDR3 reads CASSPGLHQPQHF. CDR3 nucleotides: TGTGCCAGCAGCCCCGGGTTGCATCAGCCCCAGCATTTT.

CDR3 loop: CASSFTGPETQYF. The CDR3 nucleotides read TGTGCCAGCAGCTTCACAGGGCCGGAGACCCAGTACTTC. The V gene is TRBV7-9, the J gene TRBJ2-5, with a tentative D call TRBD1 (6 bases). The V end lost 3 bases, the J end lost 5 bases, and 10 bases lay between the germline ends. CDR1 and CDR2 (germline): SEHNR, FQNEAQ (reference sequence). The CDR3 has 13 amino acids.

By share, this clonotype ranks as medium-sized. V and J are TRBV7-6 and TRBJ2-1; tentative D call: TRBD2 (7 bases). V shed 0 bases and J shed 7 bases, with 13 bases lying between them. CDR3 length: 15 residues. CDR1 and CDR2 from the germline V gene are SGHVS and FNYEAQ. CDR3 DNA sequence: TGTGCCAGCAGCTTAGCGGGGGGGGCTGGAAATGAGCAGTTCTTC. This gives the protein CASSLAGGAGNEQFF.

As regards this clonotype: A much larger clone is a single base away; this may be a read error. V usage is TRBV19 and J usage is TRBJ2-1; 7 nucleotides align to TRBD1. CDR3 size: 16 residues. In germline, CDR1 is LNHDA, CDR2 SQIVND (reference sequence). Trimming at V came to 7 bases and at J to 7 bases, leaving 16 bases not matched to a gene. As DNA, the CDR3 is TGTGCCAGTACCACCAATCAGGAGGCCAGGGGGAATGAGCAGTTCTTC. Amino acid sequence: CASTTNQEARGNEQFF.

Points on this clonotype: This clone may be a read error of a much larger clone one base away. The chain joins TRBV5-5 to TRBJ2-3; 8 positions match TRBD2. Germline lookup yields CDR1 SGHKS and CDR2 YYEKEE (reference sequence). The V gene end was trimmed by 1 base and the J gene end by 2 bases; junction bases not matched to a gene: 3. CDR3 length equals 15 residues. CDR3 amino acids: CASSLSGGPTDTQYF. Written as DNA, the CDR3 is TGTGCCAGCAGCTTGTCGGGGGGGCCCACAGATACGCAGTATTTT.

The chain is built from TRBV7-2 and TRBJ2-3; 8 bases align to TRBD2. The V gene end was trimmed by 5 bases and the J gene end by 2 bases; junction bases not matched to a gene: 9. The CDR3 length is 16 residues. Germline lookup yields CDR1 SGHTA and CDR2 FQGNSA. CDR3 sequence: CASSPNRGGVTDTQYF. The CDR3 nucleotides are TGTGCCAGCAGCCCCAACCGGGGGGGCGTCACAGATACGCAGTATTTT.

On this clonotype itself: A much larger clone differs by one base, so this may be a read error. The genes are TRBV19 and TRBJ2-1, with 9 positions matching TRBD1. The germline V gene has CDR1 LNHDA and CDR2 SQIVND (reference sequence). The CDR3 runs to 15 residues. CDR3 nucleotide sequence: TGTGCCAGTAGTAAAGGACAGGGGCGCTACAATAAGCAGTTCTTC. Residues: CASSKGQGRYNKQFF.

By proportion, this clonotype is medium-sized. The V call is TRBV11-1, the J call TRBJ1-1; no clear D gene. The CDR3 is 17 amino acids. V dropped 1 base and J dropped 0 bases, with 15 bases sitting between them. Germline assignment: CDR1 SGHAT and CDR2 FQDESV (reference sequence). The CDR3 nucleotides are TGTGCCAGCAGCTTAGGGTTCACGGGCAGAGTGAACACTGAAGCTTTCTTT. Its protein is CASSLGFTGRVNTEAFF.

By share, this clonotype counts as medium-sized. The chain is built from TRBV20-1 and TRBJ1-4; 7 bases are shared with TRBD1. V shed 0 bases, J shed 10 bases, and the junction held 11 bases outside the gene matches. The CDR3 loop spans 15 amino acids. The germline V gene has CDR1 DFQATT and CDR2 SNEGSKA (reference sequence). DNA of the CDR3: TGCAGTGCTAGAGATCGGGGGACAGTCAACGGAAAACTGTTTTTT. Its protein product is CSARDRGTVNGKLFF.

By share, this clonotype ranks as medium-sized. This chain links TRBV5-6 with TRBJ2-7; D gene ambiguous. The ends were cut back, 3 bases at V and 0 bases at J, with 13 bases in the middle. The CDR3 spans 15 residues. From germline, CDR1 is SGHDT and CDR2 YYEEEE. The chain's CDR3 is CASSYGPRASYEQYF. In nucleotides, the CDR3 is TGTGCCAGCAGCTATGGCCCACGGGCCTCCTACGAGCAGTACTTC.

This clonotype has more than one count but fewer than ten. The genes are TRBV20-1 and TRBJ1-2, with D maybe TRBD1 (6 bases). The CDR3 has 14 residues. The germline V gene has CDR1 DFQATT and CDR2 SNEGSKA (reference sequence). The V end lost 1 base, the J end lost 5 bases, and 14 bases lay between the germline ends. The CDR3 is CSARGFKGVYGYTF. The CDR3 DNA sequence: TGCAGTGCTAGAGGATTTAAGGGGGTATATGGCTACACCTTC.

Judged by abundance, this clonotype is medium-sized. The chain uses TRBV15 and TRBJ2-3; D is uncertain. Trimming left V 0 bases short and J 7 bases short, with 11 bases between. This CDR3 has 14 amino acids. The germline CDR1 and CDR2 sequences are LNHNV and YYDKDF (reference sequence). This CDR3 reads CATSRDLALNTQYF. CDR3 coding DNA: TGTGCCACCAGCAGAGATCTTGCATTGAATACGCAGTATTTT.

The V and J genes are TRBV20-1 and TRBJ1-5; D call uncertain. Per germline, CDR1 DFQATT and CDR2 SNEGSKA (reference sequence). Deletions cut 6 bases from V and 2 bases from J, with 8 bases between. The CDR3 runs 12 residues. CDR3 sequence (DNA): TGCAGTGCCAGCCTCGGCAATCAGCCCCAGCATTTT. It translates to CSASLGNQPQHF.

The chain uses TRBV19 and TRBJ2-1, with 12 bases that match TRBD2. Unmatched junction bases numbered 10, after V lost 3 bases and J lost 10 bases. Germline lookup yields CDR1 LNHDA and CDR2 SQIVND (reference sequence). The length of the CDR3 is 16 residues. This chain's CDR3 is CASSIRASGGVGEQFF. The DNA for the CDR3 is TGTGCCAGTAGTATCAGGGCTAGCGGGGGGGTTGGAGAGCAGTTCTTC.

J is TRBJ2-2 and V is TRBV27; no clear D gene. The CDR3 is made up of 15 amino acids. CDR1 and CDR2 from the germline V gene are MNHEY and SMNVEV (reference sequence). Deletions cut 2 bases from V and 3 bases from J, with 10 bases between. The CDR3 DNA reads TGTGCCAGCAGTTTAATGCCCCCGGACACCGGGGAGCTGTTTTTT. Its translation is CASSLMPPDTGELFF.